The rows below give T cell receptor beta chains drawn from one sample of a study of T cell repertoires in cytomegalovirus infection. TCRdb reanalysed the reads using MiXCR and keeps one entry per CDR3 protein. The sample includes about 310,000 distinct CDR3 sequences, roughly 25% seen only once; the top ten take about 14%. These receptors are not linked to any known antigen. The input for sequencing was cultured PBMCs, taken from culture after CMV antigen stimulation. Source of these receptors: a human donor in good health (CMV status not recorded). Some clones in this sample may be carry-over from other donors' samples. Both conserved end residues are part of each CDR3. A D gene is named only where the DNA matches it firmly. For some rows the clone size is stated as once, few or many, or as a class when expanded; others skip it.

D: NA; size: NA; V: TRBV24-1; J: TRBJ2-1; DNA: TGTGCCACCAGTGATTCGTGGGAGTCCTACAATGAGCAGTTCTTC; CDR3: CATSDSWESYNEQFF
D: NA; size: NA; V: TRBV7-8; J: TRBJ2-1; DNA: TGTGCCAGCAGCTTAGGAACTAGCAAGAGGGGGAATGAGCAGTTCTTC; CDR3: CASSLGTSKRGNEQFF
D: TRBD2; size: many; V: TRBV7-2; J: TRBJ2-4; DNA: TGTGCCAGCAGCCCTTTCCCGGGGGCTAGCGGGAGTCAAAACATTCAGTACTTC; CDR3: CASSPFPGASGSQNIQYF
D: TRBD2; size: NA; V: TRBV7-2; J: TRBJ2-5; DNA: TGTGCCAGCAGCATTAGGAAAACTAGCGGACAAGAGACCCAGCACTTC; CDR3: CASSIRKTSGQETQHF
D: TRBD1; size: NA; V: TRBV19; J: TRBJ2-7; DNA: TGTGCCAGTAGTAGCGGAGGACAGGCCTACGAGCAGTACTTC; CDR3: CASSSGGQAYEQYF
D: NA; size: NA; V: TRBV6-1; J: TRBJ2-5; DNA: TGTGCCAGCAGCCCCGCCGGGGAAGAGACCCAGTACTTC; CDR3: CASSPAGEETQYF
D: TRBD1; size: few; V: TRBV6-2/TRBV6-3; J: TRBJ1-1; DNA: TGTGCCAGCCGCGGACAGGCAATGAACACTGAAGCTTTCTTT; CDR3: CASRGQAMNTEAFF
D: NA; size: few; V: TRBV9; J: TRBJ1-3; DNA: TGTGCCAGCAGCGTTGGGGGCGCAGACACCATATATTTT; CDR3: CASSVGGADTIYF
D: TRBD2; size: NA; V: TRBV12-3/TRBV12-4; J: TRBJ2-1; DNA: TGTGCCAGCAGTTTACGTCTAGCGGTTGGCGAGCAGTTCTTC; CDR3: CASSLRLAVGEQFF
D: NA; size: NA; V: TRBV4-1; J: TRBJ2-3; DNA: TGCGCCAGCAGCCAAGATCTTCTTCCAGATACGCAGTATTTT; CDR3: CASSQDLLPDTQYF
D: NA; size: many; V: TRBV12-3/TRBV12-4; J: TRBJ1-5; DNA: TGTGCCAGCAGTTATACCCAGGGTAACCAGCCCCAGCATTTT; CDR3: CASSYTQGNQPQHF
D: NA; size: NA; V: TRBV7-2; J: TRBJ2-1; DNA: TGTGCCAGCAGCTCGACCGGGACCAGCTACAATGAGCAGTTCTTC; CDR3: CASSSTGTSYNEQFF
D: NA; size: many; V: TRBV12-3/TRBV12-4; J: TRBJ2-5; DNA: TGTGCCAGCAGCCCCGACCGGGCCGGGCAAGAGACCCAGTACTTC; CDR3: CASSPDRAGQETQYF